These 6 T cell receptor beta chains came from one sample sequenced in a study of tumor-infiltrating lymphocytes in primary liver carcinoma. For blood RNA, unsorted whole blood served as the source, and germline DNA was extracted too. The researchers produced TCR beta cDNA from approximately 460 ng total RNA with a constant-region primer. ARM-PCR was slightly modified, and three nested multiplex PCR rounds with it gave rise to the TCR beta libraries. The first two PCR rounds used TRBV1-TRBV30 primers with a Cbeta primer, nine to ten cycles each. TCRdb re-called the multiplex PCR reads through MiXCR, storing one row per CDR3 protein. The repertoire holds fewer than 400,000 distinct CDR3 sequences, with roughly three fifths as singletons. Sequenced sample: peripheral blood. These receptors originate from a woman aged 25 to 39 with primary liver carcinoma and hepatitis B virus infection.

This clonotype has more than one count but fewer than ten. The rearrangement joins TRBV6-5 to TRBJ1-4; 12 bases are a match to TRBD1. Germline V gene data show CDR1 as MNHEY and CDR2 as SVGAGI. The CDR3 runs to 16 residues. The trim removed 2 bases at V and 8 bases at J, leaving 6 bases unmatched. CDR3: CASSYGGQGAGEKLFF. CDR3 bases: TGTGCCAGCAGTTACGGGGGACAGGGGGCGGGAGAAAAACTGTTTTTT.

Note on this clonotype: With a much larger clone just one base away, this may be a read error. The chain has TRBV11-3 and TRBJ1-6; D ambiguous. The V end was cut by 8 bases, the J end by 8 bases, with 13 bases between. This CDR3 contains 13 residues. Germline CDR1 is SGHNT and CDR2 is YENEEA. The CDR3 region is CASSGVPDSPLHF. The CDR3 bases are TGTGCCAGCTCCGGGGTGCCGGATTCACCCCTCCACTTT.

This clonotype came up many times. The chain carries TRBV6-5 and TRBJ1-1; no clear D gene. The CDR3 sequence is 10 residues long. Germline CDR1 and CDR2: MNHEY and SVGAGI. The ends were cut back, 8 bases at V and 8 bases at J, with 9 bases in the middle. Here the CDR3 reads CASCTQEAFF. The CDR3 DNA follows: TGTGCCAGCTGTACACAGGAAGCTTTCTTT.

In the case of this clonotype: One end of the junction varies from germline; a read error may be responsible. The V gene is TRBV4-3, the J gene TRBJ1-2; D not resolved. This CDR3 spans 15 amino acids. Germline CDR1 reads LGHNA; CDR2 reads YSLEER. The DNA of the CDR3 is TGCTCCAGCAGCCAAGACATACAGATGTTCTATGGCTACACCTTC. Encoded protein: CSSSQDIQMFYGYTF.

Points on this clonotype: One end of the junction fails to match germline, which may point to a read error. The chain uses TRBV11-2 and TRBJ2-4; D is unclear. Germline assignment: CDR1 SGHAT and CDR2 FQNNGV. The CDR3 totals 16 residues. DNA of the CDR3: TGTGCCAGTAGCTCACAGCGAGGTTTGGCCAAAAACATTCAGTACTTC. Its translation: CASSSQRGLAKNIQYF. The variable domain in full, with the rest retrieved from reference TRBV11-2 and TRBJ2-4, is EAGVAQSPRYKIIEKRQSVAFWCNPISGHATLYWYQQILGQGPKLLIQFQNNGVVDDSQLPKDRFSAERLKGVDSTLKIQPAKLEDSAVYLCASSSQRGLAKNIQYFGAGTRLSVL.

This clonotype was observed at least ten times. This CDR3 reads CASSWRTGGRNTEAFF. The CDR3 DNA sequence: TGTGCCAGCAGTTGGAGGACAGGGGGTCGGAACACTGAAGCTTTCTTT. The chain is built from TRBV6-2 or TRBV6-3 and TRBJ1-1, with 10 positions matching TRBD1. Unmatched junction bases numbered 6, after V lost 4 bases and J lost 1 base. The CDR3 runs to 16 residues. CDR1 is MNHEY, CDR2 SVGEGT, per germline.